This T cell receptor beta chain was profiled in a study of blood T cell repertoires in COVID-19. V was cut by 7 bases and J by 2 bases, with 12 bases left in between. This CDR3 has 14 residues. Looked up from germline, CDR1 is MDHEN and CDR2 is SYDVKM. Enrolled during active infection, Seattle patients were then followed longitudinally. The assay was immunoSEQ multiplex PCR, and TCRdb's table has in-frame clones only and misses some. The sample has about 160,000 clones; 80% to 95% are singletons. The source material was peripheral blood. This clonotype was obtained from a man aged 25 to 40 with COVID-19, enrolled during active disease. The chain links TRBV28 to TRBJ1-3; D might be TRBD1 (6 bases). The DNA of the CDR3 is TGTGCCAGCAAGCTAACAGGGCCTGGAAACACCATATATTTT. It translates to CASKLTGPGNTIYF. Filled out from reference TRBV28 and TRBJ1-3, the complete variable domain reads DVKVTQSSRYLVKRTGEKVFLECVQDMDHENMFWYRQDPGLGLRLIYFSYDVKMKEKGDIPEGYSVSREKKERFSLILESASTNQTSMYLCASKLTGPGNTIYFGEGSWLTVV.